The clone carrying this T cell receptor beta chain has only a few counts. The target antigen is unknown. Time point reported: newly diagnosed GD, antithyroid drugs for less than 3 months. The authors made the TCR library using RNA they extracted from PBMCs. Germline CDR1 is ENHRY and CDR2 is SYGVKD. The CDR3 runs to 14 residues. The V gene lost 4 bases and the J gene lost 7 bases, with 14 bases spanning the gap. With iRepertoire HTBI primers and Arm-PCR of CDR3 regions, TCR beta libraries were built. TCRdb re-called the multiplex PCR reads through MiXCR, storing one row per CDR3 protein. This sample has roughly 610,000 distinct CDR3 sequences, with around 17% found just once. This specimen comes from a study of regulatory T cells in long-lasting Graves disease. Findings and limits, study-wide: It was in persistent disease that TRBV28, TRBJ1-2 and TRBJ2-5 were favored.

These sequences were also reported in another study, on T cells in Graves' hyperthyroidism and ophthalmopathy.

Specimen: peripheral blood mononuclear cells (PBMCs), collected at new diagnosis, from a patient treated with antithyroid drugs. The receptor's source is a young woman with Graves disease. The V and J genes are TRBV10-3 and TRBJ2-1, with a tentative D call TRBD2 (5 bases). CDR3 sequence (DNA): TGTGCCATCAGTGCACGTGGGAGCGGAAATGAGCAGTTCTTC. It is translated as CAISARGSGNEQFF.